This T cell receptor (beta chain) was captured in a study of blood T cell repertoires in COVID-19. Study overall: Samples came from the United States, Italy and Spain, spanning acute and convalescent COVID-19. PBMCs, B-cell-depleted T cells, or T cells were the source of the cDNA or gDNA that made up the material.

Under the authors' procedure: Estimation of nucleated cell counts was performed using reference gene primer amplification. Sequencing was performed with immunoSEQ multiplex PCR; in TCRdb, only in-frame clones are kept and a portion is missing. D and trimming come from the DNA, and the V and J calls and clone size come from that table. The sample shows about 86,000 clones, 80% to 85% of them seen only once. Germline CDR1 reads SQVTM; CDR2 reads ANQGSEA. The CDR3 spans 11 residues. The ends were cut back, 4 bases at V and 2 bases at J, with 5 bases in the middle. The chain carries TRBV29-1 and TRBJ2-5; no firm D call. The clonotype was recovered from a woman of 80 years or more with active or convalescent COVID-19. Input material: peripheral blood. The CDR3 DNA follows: TGCAGCGTTGTGAGACAAGAGACCCAGTACTTC. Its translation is CSVVRQETQYF.